The clone carrying this T cell receptor beta chain has only one observation. Its antigen is as yet unknown. With V trimmed by 6 bases and J by 2 bases, 9 bases remained unmatched. This CDR3 is built from 15 residues. Germline CDR1 and CDR2: SQVTM and ANQGSEA. The sample belongs to a study of shared clonotypes between healthy human individuals. Findings and caveats of the study: On the whole, naive subsets had larger estimated richness than memory subsets had.

Each sorted subset replicate got 200 ng genomic DNA, roughly 33,000 genomes. Assay: immunoSEQ multiplex PCR; the TCRdb copy retains only in-frame clones and omits some. This table holds approximately 530,000 clones, roughly 95% found once. CD4+ cells underwent separation, giving CD45RA+ naive and CD45RA-negative memory subsets. The sequence was obtained from a woman aged 25 to 39 in good health. Sequenced input: naive CD4+ T cells sorted from blood. Subset meaning: CD45RA+ positively selected. The chain combines TRBV29-1 with TRBJ2-2; 7 positions match TRBD2. The chain's CDR3 is CSVGGSGANTGELFF. The CDR3 nucleotides read TGCAGCGTGGGGGGAAGCGGGGCAAACACCGGGGAGCTGTTTTTT.